The source of this TCR beta chain is a study of blood T cell repertoires in COVID-19. Study information: The United States, Italy and Spain were the sources of the acute and convalescent COVID-19 samples. PBMCs, B-cell-depleted T cells, or T cells provided the cDNA or gDNA that made up the material.

Under the authors' procedure: By means of reference gene primer amplification, nucleated cell counts were estimated. Sequencing was performed with immunoSEQ multiplex PCR; in TCRdb, only in-frame clones are kept and a portion is missing. That table is the source of V, J and clone size, and D and trimming were worked out from the DNA. The sample holds 150,000 to 200,000 clones, 75% to 85% seen once. Germline CDR1 DFQATT, CDR2 SNEGSKA (reference sequence). The CDR3 totals 9 residues. This receptor was taken from a woman of 80 years or more with COVID-19, enrolled during active disease. This chain uses TRBV20-1 with TRBJ1-1, with D possibly matching TRBD1 (5 bases). Material: peripheral blood. The CDR3 spells CRGGTEAFF. The CDR3 DNA is TGCCGGGGGGGCACTGAAGCTTTCTTT.